A selection of T cell receptor beta chains follows, all from one sample in a study of blood T cell repertoires in COVID-19. Repertoires were generated with immunoSEQ multiplex PCR, while TCRdb's copy carries only in-frame clones and drops some. Of roughly 120,000 clones in the sample, about nine tenths are singletons; the top ten hold around 4.6%. The source material was peripheral blood. The receptors originated from a man aged 35 to 55 with acute or convalescent COVID-19. CDR3s include the opening cysteine and the closing phenylalanine or tryptophan. A D gene is named only where the DNA matches it firmly. Not every row has a clone size; where given, it reads once, few, many or a size class.

abundance	v_gene	j_gene	d_gene	CDR3nt	CDR3aa
.	TRBV19	TRBJ2-7	.	TGTGCCAGTAGTTGTACAGGGTGCTACGAGCAGTACTTC	CASSCTGCYEQYF
.	TRBV18	TRBJ2-1	.	TGTGCCAGCTCACCCTTGGACAGCTACAATGAGCAGTTCTTC	CASSPLDSYNEQFF
.	TRBV19	TRBJ2-3	TRBD2	TGTGCCAGTAGTATCCGCCGGACTAGCGGGGGCACAGATACGCAGTATTTT	CASSIRRTSGGTDTQYF
.	TRBV9	TRBJ2-5	TRBD2	TGTGCCAGCAGCGCGGCCGGACTAGCGCTACAAGAGACCCAGTACTTC	CASSAAGLALQETQYF
.	TRBV14	TRBJ1-1	.	TGTGCCAGCAGCCACAGGGGTCTTCTGAACACTGAAGCTTTCTTT	CASSHRGLLNTEAFF
.	TRBV6-2/TRBV6-3	TRBJ1-2	TRBD1	TGTGCCAGCAGTTACACAGGACAGGGCTATGGCTACACCTTC	CASSYTGQGYGYTF
.	TRBV7-8	TRBJ1-4	.	TGTGCCACCAGTTTGGGCCCTGGTAATGAAAAACTGTTTTTT	CATSLGPGNEKLFF
.	TRBV5-4	TRBJ2-7	.	TGTGCCAGCAGCTTGGACGGACAGCCCTACGAGCAGTACTTC	CASSLDGQPYEQYF
.	TRBV10-2	TRBJ1-2	.	TGCGCCAGCAGTGGGGGAGTTAACTATGGCTACACCTTC	CASSGGVNYGYTF
.	TRBV7-9	TRBJ2-7	.	TGTGCCAGCACCCAGGGTTACGAGCAGTACTTC	CASTQGYEQYF
.	TRBV2	TRBJ2-2	.	TGTGCCAGCAGTGTTGTTAGACTTCGGAACACCGGGGAGCTGTTTTTT	CASSVVRLRNTGELFF
.	TRBV29-1	TRBJ2-7	.	TGCAGCGTTGAGAGTGGGTGGCAGGGTTCCTACGAGCAGTACTTC	CSVESGWQGSYEQYF
few	TRBV27	TRBJ2-7	TRBD2	TGTGCCAGCAGACCGCCGGGACTAGTGATGTACGAGCAGTACTTC	CASRPPGLVMYEQYF
.	TRBV7-2	TRBJ2-5	.	TGTGCCAGCAGCAACCGGGACTTACAAGAGACCCAGTACTTC	CASSNRDLQETQYF